What follows are 25 T cell receptor beta chains derived from one specimen sequenced in a study of cytomegalovirus exposure and HLA in healthy donors. Primers included in the PCR were 60 Vbeta and 13 Jbeta primers. Data came from immunoSEQ multiplex PCR; TCRdb stores just in-frame clones and leaves some out. The top ten hold roughly 3.5% of the sample, which has roughly 100,000 clones, roughly 73% seen once. The specimen was PBMCs. The receptors shown here come from a man in his forties in good health and CMV-seronegative.

The rearrangement joins TRBV5-1 to TRBJ2-7, with no clear D. This CDR3 comprises 14 residues. Germline V gene data show CDR1 as SGHRS and CDR2 as YFSETQ. The ends were cut back, 1 base at V and 1 base at J, with 9 bases in the middle. The CDR3 loop reads CASSLLTYSYEQYF. The DNA of the CDR3 is TGCGCCAGCAGCTTGCTCACATATTCCTACGAGCAGTACTTC.

The gene calls are TRBV25-1 and TRBJ1-1, with D hard to call. Trimming removed 4 bases from V and 6 bases from J, with 12 bases in between. Germline V gene data show CDR1 as MGHDK and CDR2 as SYGVNS. CDR3 length equals 13 residues. As DNA, the CDR3 is TGTGCCAGCAGTGTTTACGGTAGCGCTGAAGCTTTCTTT. Its protein product is CASSVYGSAEAFF.

The chain uses TRBV29-1 and TRBJ2-1; D is unclear. Germline V gene data show CDR1 as SQVTM and CDR2 as ANQGSEA. The germline V and J ends were trimmed by 5 bases and 4 bases, with 6 bases remaining between them. The CDR3 is 11 residues long. CDR3 DNA sequence: TGCAGCGTTTCCAGTTACAATGAGCAGTTCTTC. Protein product: CSVSSYNEQFF.

This clone turned up a few times. This sequence joins TRBV6-6 and TRBJ1-2; 10 nucleotides line up with TRBD1. The CDR3 covers 14 residues. CDR1 and CDR2 (germline): MNHNY, SVGAGI (reference sequence). Trimming took 0 bases from V and 7 from J; bases not matched to a gene: 2. The chain's CDR3 is CASSYSGQGTGYTF. The CDR3 region has the DNA TGTGCCAGCAGTTACTCGGGACAGGGGACTGGCTACACCTTC.

The chain couples TRBV4-2 to TRBJ1-2; D gene unclear. Per germline, CDR1 LGHNA and CDR2 YNFKEQ. Deletions cut 0 bases from V and 7 bases from J, with 12 bases between. The CDR3 has 14 amino acids. The CDR3 loop is CASSQERRERGYTF. In DNA form, the CDR3 reads TGTGCCAGCAGCCAAGAACGAAGAGAGCGTGGCTACACCTTC.

A few counts support this clone. V usage is TRBV2 and J usage is TRBJ2-1, with D possibly being TRBD2 (5 bases). Trimming took off 5 bases at V and 9 bases at J, with 11 bases between the two ends. The CDR3 runs to 12 residues. Germline V gene sequence: CDR1 SNHLY, CDR2 FYNNEI. The CDR3 DNA sequence: TGTGCCAGCAGTCAACGGGGTGGTGAGCAGTTCTTC. This translates into CASSQRGGEQFF.

The gene calls are TRBV7-3 and TRBJ2-5, with a weak D call TRBD2 (6 bases). Between the trimmed V and J ends, which lost 5 bases and 5 bases, there was a span of 12 bases. The CDR3 consists of 13 residues. Germline lookup yields CDR1 SGHTA and CDR2 FQGTGA. CDR3 sequence reads: CASSATRVETQYF. The CDR3 DNA sequence: TGTGCCAGCAGCGCGACTAGGGTGGAGACCCAGTACTTC.

This sequence joins TRBV4-2 and TRBJ1-2; possible D gene TRBD1, 6 bases. CDR1 is LGHNA and CDR2 is YNFKEQ in the germline V gene. V shed 1 base and J shed 3 bases, with 6 bases lying between them. The CDR3 has 13 amino acids. CDR3 amino acids: CASSQGQDYGYTF. The CDR3 bases are TGTGCCAGCAGCCAAGGACAGGACTATGGCTACACCTTC.

The chain is built from TRBV4-3 and TRBJ2-3; 8 nucleotides match TRBD2. With 1 base clipped from V and 0 bases from J, the junction kept 6 bases outside the gene matches. The germline V gene encodes CDR1 LGHNA and CDR2 YSLEER. The CDR3 contains 17 residues. The CDR3 is CASSQGGRGGSTDTQYF. In nucleotides, the CDR3 is TGCGCCAGCAGCCAAGGGGGTCGGGGGGGTAGCACAGATACGCAGTATTTT.

V is TRBV28 and J is TRBJ1-5; TRBD1 matches at 9 bases. J lost 10 bases, V lost 6 bases, and 16 bases had no gene match. Germline lookup yields CDR1 MDHEN and CDR2 SYDVKM. The CDR3 loop spans 16 amino acids. CDR3: CASSLAPGQGGLPQHF. In nucleotides, the CDR3 is TGTGCCAGCAGCCTAGCTCCGGGACAGGGAGGATTACCCCAGCATTTT.

The chain links TRBV7-2 to TRBJ1-2; the match to TRBD1 covers 7 bases. Unmatched junction bases numbered 10, after V lost 5 bases and J lost 4 bases. The CDR3 covers 15 residues. Germline V lookup: CDR1 SGHTA, CDR2 FQGNSA. The CDR3 bases are TGTGCCAGCAGCAGAACCGGGACAGCGACCTATGGCTACACCTTC. Its translation is CASSRTGTATYGYTF.

The chain recombines TRBV10-1 with TRBJ1-5, with TRBD1 as a possible D gene (6 bases). Germline CDR1 and CDR2: WNHNN and SYGVQD (reference sequence). The CDR3 length is 16 residues. Trimming took 5 bases from V and 3 from J, leaving 17 bases between them. The CDR3 region has the DNA TGCGCCAGCAGTCTTGTTAGGCAGGGGCTCAATCAGCCCCAGCATTTT. Translated: CASSLVRQGLNQPQHF.

This clone was seen a handful of times. This chain connects TRBV2 to TRBJ1-2; D not certain. Trimming stripped 4 bases from V and 3 bases from J, with 6 bases between. CDR3 length: 12 amino acids. The germline V gene encodes CDR1 SNHLY and CDR2 FYNNEI. As DNA, the CDR3 is TGTGCCAGCAGTGGGAGCGACTATGGCTACACCTTC. It codes for CASSGSDYGYTF. The full variable domain, with the rest looked up from reference TRBV2 and TRBJ1-2, is EPEVTQTPSHQVTQMGQEVILRCVPISNHLYFYWYRQILGQKVEFLVSFYNNEISEKSEIFDDQFSVERPDGSNFTLKIRSTKLEDSAMYFCASSGSDYGYTFGSGTRLTVV.

V usage is TRBV30 and J usage is TRBJ1-2; 8 bases fit TRBD1. J was trimmed by 0 bases and V by 1 base; bases with no gene match: 1. This CDR3 contains 14 residues. CDR1 GTSNPN and CDR2 SVGIG come from the germline V gene (reference sequence). CDR3 in amino acids: CAWSGDRSNYGYTF. Written as DNA, the CDR3 is TGTGCCTGGAGTGGGGACAGGTCTAACTATGGCTACACCTTC.

This rearrangement joins TRBV4-2 to TRBJ1-4, with D unresolved. Germline V lookup: CDR1 LGHNA, CDR2 YNFKEQ. The V and J ends lost 4 bases and 7 bases respectively, with 16 bases between them. The CDR3 has 15 residues. This chain's CDR3 is CASSPQRARGEKLFF. Here the CDR3 DNA reads TGTGCCAGCAGCCCCCAAAGGGCCCGGGGTGAAAAACTGTTTTTT.

J is TRBJ2-3 and V is TRBV6-6, with D uncertain. This CDR3 has 15 amino acids. CDR1 and CDR2 (germline): MNHNY, SVGAGI (reference sequence). V lost 6 bases and J lost 6, with 19 bases in between. The CDR3 sequence: CASSQLVFGVDTQYF. CDR3 DNA sequence: TGTGCCAGCAGCCAGCTCGTTTTTGGAGTCGATACGCAGTATTTT.

This clone is a singleton in its sample. The chain recombines TRBV5-4 with TRBJ1-4, with 8 bases identical to TRBD1. Losses at the gene ends were 4 bases for V and 7 bases for J; bases not matched to a gene: 9. Germline V gives CDR1 SGHNT, CDR2 YYREEE (reference sequence). The CDR3 is 15 residues long. In DNA form, the CDR3 reads TGTGCCAGCAGCCCCGCCGCAGGGGGCGGTGAAAAACTGTTTTTT. Protein sequence: CASSPAAGGGEKLFF.

The chain is built from TRBV13 and TRBJ2-7; TRBD2 matches at 7 bases. V shed 2 bases, J shed 3 bases, and the junction held 7 bases outside the gene matches. Germline CDR1 is PRHDT and CDR2 is FYEKMQ (reference sequence). The CDR3 is 15 amino acids. The CDR3 protein is CASSLKPSGHYEQYF. CDR3 bases: TGTGCCAGCAGCTTAAAGCCTAGCGGTCACTACGAGCAGTACTTC.

The rearrangement joins TRBV4-3 to TRBJ2-5, with 8 bases matching TRBD2. CDR1 is LGHNA and CDR2 is YSLEER in the germline V gene. This CDR3 is built from 15 residues. Unmatched junction bases numbered 5, after V lost 4 bases and J lost 1 base. The CDR3, as DNA: TGCGCCAGCAGCCGCCTACTAGCGGCCCAAGAGACCCAGTACTTC. This translates into CASSRLLAAQETQYF.

The chain recombines TRBV4-3 with TRBJ2-7, with D unresolved. Germline loops: CDR1 LGHNA, CDR2 YSLEER. This CDR3 region has 15 residues. With 2 bases removed from V and 2 bases from J, the gap between germline ends came to 13 bases. The CDR3 here is CASSQHRHATYEQYF. The CDR3 region has the DNA TGCGCCAGCAGCCAACACCGACACGCAACCTACGAGCAGTACTTC.

Many counts were recorded for this clone. V gene TRBV4-1 combines with J gene TRBJ1-5; D uncertain. The germline V gene encodes CDR1 MGHRA and CDR2 YSYEKL. Between the trimmed V and J ends, which lost 4 bases and 5 bases, there was a span of 15 bases. This CDR3 is 15 amino acids long. The CDR3 protein is CASSLTPEVYQPQHF. As DNA, the CDR3 is TGCGCCAGCAGCCTCACCCCCGAGGTATATCAGCCCCAGCATTTT.

The chain carries TRBV5-6 and TRBJ1-1, with TRBD1 matching 9 bases. After removal of 4 bases from V and 8 bases from J, the junction contained 6 bases not matched to a gene. There are 13 residues in the CDR3. Germline V gene lookup returns CDR1 SGHDT and CDR2 YYEEEE. Written as DNA, the CDR3 is TGTGCCAGCAGCGCACAGGGGGCTCGCGAAGCTTTCTTT. It translates to CASSAQGAREAFF.

V and J are TRBV7-2 and TRBJ1-2; no clear D gene. CDR1 is SGHTA and CDR2 is FQGNSA in the germline V gene. V lost 2 bases and J 5 bases, leaving 18 bases between the germline ends. CDR3 length equals 16 residues. The CDR3 DNA reads TGTGCCAGCAGCTTACCAGAGACGGCGCCGGGGTATGGCTACACCTTC. It codes for CASSLPETAPGYGYTF.

This chain links TRBV5-6 with TRBJ1-2, with 9 bases aligning to TRBD1. CDR1 and CDR2 (germline): SGHDT, YYEEEE. This CDR3 spans 13 amino acids. The junction had 6 bases not matched to a gene; V was cut back by 4 bases and J by 8 bases. The CDR3 is CASSGDRVGGYTF. CDR3 sequence (DNA): TGTGCCAGCAGCGGGGACAGGGTCGGAGGCTACACCTTC.

V and J are TRBV13 and TRBJ1-1; a possible D gene is TRBD1 (6 bases). The CDR3 runs to 14 residues. In germline, CDR1 is PRHDT, CDR2 FYEKMQ (reference sequence). Trimming pared 5 bases from V and 4 bases from J, leaving 14 bases between. In DNA form, the CDR3 reads TGTGCCAGCAGCCCCGTAGGGGGGGGCACTGAAGCTTTCTTT. This encodes CASSPVGGGTEAFF.